The 27 T cell receptor beta chains reported below all come from one sample, sequenced in a study of technical replicates of blood from a handful of donors listed by TCRdb under 2017. The library was generated by the immunoSEQ multiplex PCR assay. TCRdb took over this immuneACCESS table, retaining in-frame rearrangements with V and J assigned. Such tables are incomplete; in checked studies, under half of the missing clones stem from an unresolved V gene, and the remainder is unexplained. The sample yields over 60,000 clones; roughly 86% were counted once. Of the sample, 4.5% to 5% is held by the ten largest clones. Input material: PBMCs. The receptor set was obtained from a human donor in good health. Some clones in this sample may be carry-over from other donors' samples.

The rearrangement uses TRBV7-5 and TRBJ2-7; TRBD2, the D gene given by the table, was not confirmed from the DNA. TRBV7-5 is noted as a pseudogene. This CDR3 is 16 amino acids long. The CDR3 is CARSPRGIAGKLEQYF. CDR3 nucleotide sequence: TGTGCCAGAAGCCCCCGTGGCATAGCGGGAAAGCTCGAGCAGTACTTC.

This clone is labeled large (0.1 to 1%). The V gene is TRBV6-5, the J gene TRBJ1-1; D is uncertain. Deletions cut 8 bases from V and 0 bases from J, with 13 bases between. The germline V gene has CDR1 MNHEY and CDR2 SVGAGI. CDR3 size: 14 residues. The CDR3 loop reads CASQSGLMNTEAFF. The DNA for the CDR3 is TGTGCCAGCCAAAGCGGGCTAATGAACACTGAAGCTTTCTTT.

The chain combines TRBV28 with TRBJ2-1, with 8 bases lining up with TRBD1. In germline, CDR1 is MDHEN, CDR2 SYDVKM. The CDR3 contains 18 residues. V dropped 2 bases and J dropped 6; count of bases not matched to a gene: 15. CDR3 DNA sequence: TGTGCCAGCAGTTTAACGACAGGGGCGACCCGCCGGGGCAATGAGCAGTTCTTC. Translating gives CASSLTTGATRRGNEQFF.

This clone was seen a single time. The V and J genes are TRBV10-3 and TRBJ2-5, with 8 bases matching TRBD1. Germline CDR1 is ENHRY and CDR2 is SYGVKD. The CDR3 has 15 residues. The V gene end was trimmed by 4 bases and the J gene end by 4 bases; junction bases not matched to a gene: 8. This CDR3 reads CAISGTGQGGETQYF. The CDR3 DNA is TGTGCCATCAGTGGAACAGGACAGGGTGGAGAGACCCAGTACTTC.

V usage is TRBV6-1 and J usage is TRBJ1-1, with D perhaps matching TRBD1 (6 bases). Trimming stripped 0 bases from V and 8 bases from J, with 16 bases between. CDR1 is MNHNS and CDR2 is SASEGT in the germline V gene. The CDR3 runs to 15 residues. The chain's CDR3 is CASSEARAGRGEAFF. For the CDR3, the DNA is TGTGCCAGCAGTGAAGCGCGGGCCGGAAGGGGGGAAGCTTTCTTT.

The chain links TRBV19 to TRBJ2-2; 9 bases match TRBD2. Trimming took 3 bases from V and 2 from J; bases not matched to a gene: 1. Germline-derived CDR1 and CDR2 are LNHDA and SQIVND (reference sequence). The CDR3 totals 15 residues. The CDR3: CASSILAGNTGELFF. CDR3 sequence (DNA): TGTGCCAGTAGTATTCTAGCGGGAAACACCGGGGAGCTGTTTTTT.

The rearrangement uses TRBV4-1 and TRBJ1-4; D may be TRBD1 (6 bases). In germline, CDR1 is MGHRA, CDR2 YSYEKL. Trimming left V 4 bases short and J 4 bases short, with 16 bases between. The CDR3 consists of 16 residues. In nucleotides, the CDR3 is TGCGCCAGCAGCCCGTCAGGACAGTTTCGTAATGAAAAACTGTTTTTT. It specifies CASSPSGQFRNEKLFF.

The chain employs TRBV10-3 and TRBJ2-3; 7 nucleotides match TRBD1. Trimming at V came to 7 bases and at J to 2 bases, leaving 6 bases not matched to a gene. Germline lookup yields CDR1 ENHRY and CDR2 SYGVKD. The CDR3 has 14 amino acids. As DNA, the CDR3 is TGTGCCATCAAAGCACAGGGGCCCACAGATACGCAGTATTTT. Translated: CAIKAQGPTDTQYF.

This chain joins TRBV5-5 and TRBJ2-1, with 7 bases identical to TRBD1. V was pared by 4 bases and J by 2 bases, with 9 bases of the junction left unmatched. The germline V gene has CDR1 SGHKS and CDR2 YYEKEE (reference sequence). The CDR3 is 16 amino acids. The CDR3 loop is CASSADPGGAYNEQFF. The CDR3 coding sequence is TGTGCCAGCAGCGCCGACCCAGGGGGAGCCTACAATGAGCAGTTCTTC.

CDR3 bases: TGTGCCAGTAGTGTCGGATGGCCCGGGTCTGGAAACACCATATATTTT. Residues: CASSVGWPGSGNTIYF. This chain connects TRBV19 to TRBJ1-3; D ambiguous. CDR3 length: 16 residues. The germline gives CDR1 LNHDA, CDR2 SQIVND (reference sequence). V was clipped by 5 bases and J by 1 base, with 15 bases between them.

V and J are TRBV4-3 and TRBJ2-7; unclear D gene. The V end lost 0 bases, the J end lost 0 bases, and 12 bases lay between the germline ends. Germline V gene sequence: CDR1 LGHNA, CDR2 YSLEER. CDR3 size: 16 residues. CDR3 nucleotide sequence: TGCGCCAGCAGCCAAGATCCAGCGCCTAGCTCCTACGAGCAGTACTTC. Translating it yields CASSQDPAPSSYEQYF.

This clone was detected once. The rearrangement joins TRBV9 to TRBJ1-6, with a tentative D call TRBD1 (5 bases). In germline, CDR1 is SGDLS, CDR2 YYNGEE. The V end lost 3 bases, the J end lost 5 bases, and 9 bases lay between the germline ends. The CDR3 spans 14 residues. CDR3: CASSAGVNNSPLHF. The CDR3 DNA reads as TGTGCCAGCAGCGCGGGGGTAAATAATTCACCCCTCCACTTT. Variable domain in full (rest from reference TRBV9 and TRBJ1-6): DSGVTQTPKHLITATGQRVTLRCSPRSGDLSVYWYQQSLDQGLQFLIQYYNGEERAKGNILERFSAQQFPDLHSELNLSSLELGDSALYFCASSAGVNNSPLHFGNGTRLTVT.

The chain recombines TRBV5-8 with TRBJ2-1; D is ambiguous. The CDR3 covers 12 residues. V was shortened by 0 bases and J by 8 bases, with 6 bases between the two germline ends. Germline V gene data show CDR1 as SGHTS and CDR2 as YDEGEE. The CDR3 reads CASSLARYEQFF. The CDR3 bases are TGTGCCAGCAGCTTGGCCCGGTATGAGCAGTTCTTC.

CDR3 in DNA: TGCGCCAGCAGCTTGACAGCGGGGGGCTACGAGCAGTACTTC. As protein: CASSLTAGGYEQYF. The chain joins TRBV5-1 to TRBJ2-7, with 9 bases that match TRBD2. Germline V gene lookup returns CDR1 SGHRS and CDR2 YFSETQ. The CDR3 is 14 amino acids. J gave up 3 bases and V 1 base, and 2 bases lay outside the gene matches. Full variable domain (rest looked up from reference TRBV5-1 and TRBJ2-7): KAGVTQTPRYLIKTRGQQVTLSCSPISGHRSVSWYQQTPGQGLQFLFEYFSETQRNKGNFPGRFSGRQFSNSRSEMNVSTLELGDSALYLCASSLTAGGYEQYFGPGTRLTVT.

V is TRBV19 and J is TRBJ2-1; 11 nucleotides agree with TRBD2. The CDR3 contains 17 residues. After removal of 4 bases from V and 1 base from J, the junction contained 6 bases not matched to a gene. Germline V gene sequence: CDR1 LNHDA, CDR2 SQIVND (reference sequence). CDR3 sequence reads: CASSSTSGGHSYNEQFF. The CDR3 nucleotides are TGTGCCAGTAGTAGCACTAGCGGGGGCCATTCCTACAATGAGCAGTTCTTC.

The rearrangement joins TRBV19 to TRBJ2-7; weak D call: TRBD1 (5 bases). The CDR3 runs to 15 residues. The germline V gene has CDR1 LNHDA and CDR2 SQIVND (reference sequence). Deletions cut 4 bases from V and 4 bases from J, with 17 bases between. CDR3 region: CASSRGWAAAYEQYF. Written as DNA, the CDR3 is TGTGCCAGTAGTAGGGGCTGGGCGGCGGCTTACGAGCAGTACTTC.

This sequence joins TRBV18 and TRBJ2-1, with D perhaps TRBD2 (5 bases). This CDR3 is built from 16 residues. The V and J ends lost 0 bases and 1 base respectively, with 10 bases between them. Germline loops: CDR1 KGHSH, CDR2 LQKENI. The CDR3 sequence: CASSPPSRTSYNEQFF. In nucleotides, the CDR3 is TGTGCCAGCTCACCACCGAGCAGGACTTCCTACAATGAGCAGTTCTTC.

The gene calls are TRBV30 and TRBJ2-7, with 7 bases that match TRBD2. The trim removed 3 bases at V and 2 bases at J, leaving 7 bases unmatched. CDR3 length: 14 amino acids. CDR1 and CDR2 from the germline V gene are GTSNPN and SVGIG (reference sequence). DNA for the CDR3: TGTGCCTGGAGCCTCGGGGGGAGCGCCTACGAGCAGTACTTC. The encoded protein is CAWSLGGSAYEQYF.

This chain links TRBV7-2 with TRBJ2-2; TRBD2 might be the D (6 bases). This CDR3 is 16 amino acids long. From germline, CDR1 is SGHTA and CDR2 FQGNSA. Trimming pared 5 bases from V and 6 bases from J, leaving 19 bases between. The chain's CDR3 is CASSPRLVWDPGELFF. In DNA form, the CDR3 reads TGTGCCAGCAGCCCCCGACTAGTTTGGGACCCCGGGGAGCTGTTTTTT.

This clone was counted only a few times. The chain uses TRBV5-4 and TRBJ2-5; D ambiguous. This CDR3 spans 14 amino acids. The V gene's germline CDR1 is SGHNT and CDR2 YYREEE (reference sequence). V lost 4 bases to trimming and J lost 4 bases, with 14 bases between them. CDR3 nucleotide sequence: TGTGCCAGCAGCCCAGAGGCCTCCCTAGAGACCCAGTACTTC. This gives the protein CASSPEASLETQYF. Full variable domain (rest looked up from reference TRBV5-4 and TRBJ2-5): ETGVTQSPTHLIKTRGQQVTLRCSSQSGHNTVSWYQQALGQGPQFIFQYYREEENGRGNFPPRFSGLQFPNYSSELNVNALELDDSALYLCASSPEASLETQYFGPGTRLLVL.

The rearrangement joins TRBV7-9 to TRBJ2-1; TRBD2 aligns across 8 bases. Losses at the gene ends were 4 bases for V and 10 bases for J; bases not matched to a gene: 18. Germline CDR1 is SEHNR and CDR2 is FQNEAQ (reference sequence). The CDR3 contains 17 residues. The CDR3 sequence is CASSSRVGGRRRLEQFF. The CDR3 coding sequence is TGTGCCAGCAGCTCCCGAGTCGGCGGGAGGCGTAGGTTGGAGCAGTTCTTC.

The count of this clone is one. The CDR3 DNA follows: TGTGCCAGCTCACCAAGAAGGGGCTCCTATAATTCACCCCTCCACTTT. Amino acids: CASSPRRGSYNSPLHF. V gene TRBV18 combines with J gene TRBJ1-6, with D perhaps matching TRBD1 (5 bases). Germline V gives CDR1 KGHSH, CDR2 LQKENI. The CDR3 contains 16 residues. The ends were cut back, 2 bases at V and 0 bases at J, with 8 bases in the middle.

The chain joins TRBV18 to TRBJ1-4; a possible D gene is TRBD1 (5 bases). V dropped 3 bases and J dropped 3 bases, with 8 bases sitting between them. The germline V gene encodes CDR1 KGHSH and CDR2 LQKENI. The CDR3 runs 14 residues. CDR3 sequence (DNA): TGTGCCAGCTCACCGCGGGGGGCTAATGAAAAACTGTTTTTT. The encoded protein is CASSPRGANEKLFF.

The chain uses TRBV6-1 and TRBJ1-6; 8 bases fit TRBD1. Looked up from germline, CDR1 is MNHNS and CDR2 is SASEGT. V lost 8 bases to trimming and J lost 9 bases; unmatched junction nucleotides: 6. The CDR3 sequence is 13 residues long. This chain's CDR3 is CASPGQAGSPLHF. The CDR3 coding sequence is TGTGCCAGCCCGGGACAGGCGGGTTCACCCCTCCACTTT.

Only a few counts were recorded for this clone. This rearrangement joins TRBV30 to TRBJ1-6; tentatively, D is TRBD1 (6 bases). V was clipped by 0 bases and J by 6 bases, with 15 bases between them. Germline assignment: CDR1 GTSNPN and CDR2 SVGIG (reference sequence). The CDR3 is 16 amino acids. This chain's CDR3 is CAWSVTGGAGNSPLHF. Here the CDR3 DNA reads TGTGCCTGGAGTGTGACGGGGGGCGCGGGTAATTCACCCCTCCACTTT.

The CDR3 is CASRGGGSGYEQYF. CDR3 nucleotide sequence: TGTGCCAGCAGGGGGGGCGGGAGTGGCTACGAGCAGTACTTC. The chain employs TRBV6-5 and TRBJ2-7, with D maybe TRBD2 (7 bases). The CDR3 is 14 residues long. V gave up 6 bases and J gave up 3 bases, with 15 bases separating them. The V gene's germline CDR1 is MNHEY and CDR2 SVGAGI.

By share, this clone ranks as medium-sized. This chain connects TRBV5-4 to TRBJ2-1, with a possible D match to TRBD2 (6 bases). Per the germline V gene, CDR1 is SGHNT and CDR2 is YYREEE (reference sequence). CDR3 length: 15 amino acids. Trimming removed 5 bases at V and 4 bases at J, with 16 bases between. The CDR3 loop is CASSQAAGGYNEQFF. CDR3 DNA sequence: TGTGCCAGCAGTCAGGCCGCTGGGGGGTACAATGAGCAGTTCTTC.